The present entry profiles one T cell receptor (beta chain) with its context. The antigen is unknown. This sample is drawn from a study of cytomegalovirus exposure and HLA in healthy donors. Broader study findings: Within an earlier analysis, most TCR beta V segments proved productive either about 90% or about 30% of the time.

Between the trimmed V and J ends, which lost 1 base and 1 base, there was a span of 14 bases. This CDR3 is built from 15 residues. Germline V gene data show CDR1 as SQVTM and CDR2 as ANQGSEA. Amplification used 60 Vbeta primers and 13 Jbeta primers. In the original processing: Per a later analysis, the number of unique TCR beta chains was approximately 80 million, of which 8.5 million to 11 million were shared. Profiling relied on immunoSEQ multiplex PCR, and the TCRdb table lists in-frame clones only, not all of them. That table is the source of V, J and clone size, and D and trimming were worked out from the DNA. The data hold 100,000 or so clones, with roughly four fifths observed a single time.

The TCR comes from a man aged 40-55 years in good health and CMV-seronegative. V is TRBV29-1 and J is TRBJ2-7, with D perhaps matching TRBD2 (6 bases). Material: PBMCs. The CDR3, as DNA: TGCAGCGTTGAAGGAAACGAACGGGGGTCCTACGAGCAGTACTTC. It specifies CSVEGNERGSYEQYF.